This T cell receptor beta chain stems from a study of blood T cell repertoires in COVID-19. About the study: Nucleic acid was either cDNA or gDNA, and it came from T cells, B-cell-depleted T cells, or PBMCs.

Seattle patients were enrolled during active infection and followed longitudinally. There are 14 residues in the CDR3. Between the trimmed V and J ends, which lost 0 bases and 3 bases, there was a span of 8 bases. The germline gives CDR1 KGHSH, CDR2 LQKENI. In the original analysis: How many nucleated cells were present was estimated from reference gene primer amplification. Using immunoSEQ multiplex PCR, the repertoire was profiled, and TCRdb retains in-frame clones only, with some absent. The V and J calls and clone size are taken from that table; D and trimming were inferred from the DNA. Of 300,000 to 350,000 clones in the sample, under 90% were seen once.

The receptor comes from a woman aged 25 to 45 with COVID-19, enrolled during active disease. The specimen sequenced was peripheral blood. The rearrangement uses TRBV18 and TRBJ1-1, with no clear D. The CDR3 sequence: CASSPPSVDTEAFF. CDR3 in DNA: TGTGCCAGCTCACCACCGAGTGTTGACACTGAAGCTTTCTTT. Full variable domain (outside the CDR3, taken from reference TRBV18 and TRBJ1-1): NAGVMQNPRHLVRRRGQEARLRCSPMKGHSHVYWYRQLPEEGLKFMVYLQKENIIDESGMPKERFSAEFPKEGPSILRIQQVVRGDSAAYFCASSPPSVDTEAFFGQGTRLTVV.